This TCR beta chain was observed in a study of OX40 agonist ivuxolimab in advanced cancers. The CDR3 consists of 15 residues. With 0 bases removed from V and 6 bases from J, the gap between germline ends came to 16 bases. The germline V gene encodes CDR1 SGHRS and CDR2 YFSETQ. Some clones are missing from TCRdb's copy, which holds only in-frame ones; the method was immunoSEQ multiplex PCR. The table lists over 50,000 clones, approximately 80% of them singletons. The chain carries TRBV5-1 and TRBJ2-7, with D perhaps matching TRBD2 (6 bases). The material was CD4+ or CD8+ T cells sorted from blood, obtained in a trial of the OX40 agonist ivuxolimab. The origin of this receptor is an adult with an advanced solid tumor such as melanoma, head and neck, liver or kidney cancer. This CDR3 is CASSLAGGGRGEQYF. DNA for the CDR3: TGCGCCAGCAGCTTGGCCGGCGGAGGGAGAGGCGAGCAGTACTTC.